These 17 T cell receptor beta chains share one sample of origin, sequenced in a study of neurological immune-mediated disorders. TCRdb analysed the 5' RACE reads with MiXCR anew, one entry per CDR3 protein. The profile shows about 50,000 distinct CDR3 sequences, 10% of them singletons. The sequenced sample consisted of PBMCs. The receptors were gathered from a woman between 35 and 50 years old with HTLV-1-associated myelopathy (HAM/TSP).

This clonotype was seen ten or more times. The genes are TRBV4-2 and TRBJ1-5; maybe TRBD1 (5 bases). Trimming cost V 4 bases and J 7 bases, with 14 bases left between them. The CDR3 sequence is 14 residues long. Germline values: CDR1 LGHNA, CDR2 YNFKEQ. CDR3: CASSRDLSGQPQHF. DNA for the CDR3: TGTGCCAGCAGCCGGGATCTCTCAGGGCAGCCCCAGCATTTT.

This clonotype was detected ten times or more. The chain carries TRBV5-1 and TRBJ1-1; TRBD1 agrees at 7 bases. Germline CDR1 SGHRS, CDR2 YFSETQ. V was clipped by 1 base and J by 1 base; unmatched bases: 1. The length of the CDR3 is 14 residues. As DNA, the CDR3 is TGCGCCAGCAGCTTGACAGGGGCGAACACTGAAGCTTTCTTT. Its protein is CASSLTGANTEAFF.

This sequence joins TRBV7-6 and TRBJ2-3; 15 bases are a match to TRBD2. The CDR3 extends over 17 amino acids. Germline loops: CDR1 SGHVS, CDR2 FNYEAQ. V was pared by 5 bases and J by 5 bases, with 8 bases of the junction left unmatched. This CDR3 reads CASSPRTSGGAEDTQYF. CDR3 nucleotide sequence: TGTGCCAGCAGCCCTCGGACTAGCGGGGGGGCGGAAGATACGCAGTATTTT.

This clonotype was observed many times. This chain links TRBV4-3 with TRBJ1-1, with TRBD1 matching over 9 bases. This CDR3 contains 17 residues. The V and J ends lost 3 bases and 1 base, in that order; junction bases with no gene match: 9. CDR1 is LGHNA, CDR2 YSLEER, per germline. Here the CDR3 reads CASSQIYRGRSNTEAFF. CDR3 coding DNA: TGCGCCAGCAGCCAGATATACAGGGGGCGTTCGAACACTGAAGCTTTCTTT.

This clonotype has ten or more counts. The V and J genes are TRBV6-2 or TRBV6-3 and TRBJ2-5; D not resolved. The V gene lost 2 bases and the J gene lost 3 bases, with 13 bases spanning the gap. The length of the CDR3 is 15 residues. Germline V lookup: CDR1 MNHEY, CDR2 SVGEGT. Here the CDR3 DNA reads TGTGCCAGCAGTTACATCGTGAAGTTAGAAGAGACCCAGTACTTC. It yields the protein CASSYIVKLEETQYF.

The chain combines TRBV25-1 with TRBJ1-6; possible D gene TRBD1, 5 bases. The CDR3 length is 17 residues. The germline V gene has CDR1 MGHDK and CDR2 SYGVNS. CDR3 loop: CASRGRGGISYNSPLHF. The CDR3 DNA sequence: TGTGCTAGCCGCGGGCGGGGCGGTATCTCCTATAATTCACCCCTCCACTTT.

This clonotype came up many times. The chain uses TRBV20-1 and TRBJ2-3, with no clear D. V shed 1 base and J shed 2 bases, with 10 bases lying between them. Germline values: CDR1 DFQATT, CDR2 SNEGSKA (reference sequence). This CDR3 has 14 residues. CDR3 DNA: TGCAGTGCTAGAGTATCTGGGATCACAGATACGCAGTATTTT. This gives the protein CSARVSGITDTQYF.

This clonotype showed up many times. The chain combines TRBV11-2 with TRBJ2-1, with D tentatively TRBD2 (5 bases). CDR3 length: 16 amino acids. Per the germline V gene, CDR1 is SGHAT and CDR2 is FQNNGV. Trimming removed 5 bases from V and 5 bases from J, with 19 bases in between. The CDR3 DNA is TGTGCCAGCAGCCCGATCCCAGCGGAAGTTAACAATGAGCAGTTCTTC. Translated, it gives CASSPIPAEVNNEQFF.

The V and J genes are TRBV5-1 and TRBJ1-1, with D maybe TRBD1 (6 bases). Trimming removed 2 bases from V and 4 bases from J, with 18 bases in between. In germline, CDR1 is SGHRS, CDR2 YFSETQ. The CDR3 is 16 amino acids. CDR3 amino acids: CASSFVDRSMITEAFF. The CDR3 DNA reads as TGCGCCAGCAGCTTTGTGGACAGATCCATGATCACTGAAGCTTTCTTT.

This clonotype was seen ten or more times. The rearrangement uses TRBV7-2 and TRBJ2-2; perhaps TRBD1 as D (6 bases). Germline CDR1 and CDR2: SGHTA and FQGNSA. V was shortened by 7 bases and J by 3 bases, with 12 bases between the two germline ends. This CDR3 contains 14 residues. The CDR3, as DNA: TGTGCCAGCACCCCTCAGGGGTACACCGGGGAGCTGTTTTTT. Translating gives CASTPQGYTGELFF.

This clonotype has ten or more counts. V usage is TRBV3-1 and J usage is TRBJ1-2; D gene ambiguous. The CDR3 has 12 residues. V shed 2 bases and J shed 9 bases, with 10 bases lying between them. CDR1 and CDR2 from the germline V gene are LGHDT and YNNKEL (reference sequence). CDR3 in amino acids: CASSQISGSYTF. The CDR3 DNA reads as TGTGCCAGCAGCCAAATTTCTGGGAGCTACACCTTC.

There are many counts of this clonotype. The chain joins TRBV7-2 to TRBJ1-2, with TRBD1 as a possible D gene (6 bases). CDR3 length: 13 amino acids. Germline CDR1 reads SGHTA; CDR2 reads FQGNSA. Trimming took off 5 bases at V and 4 bases at J, with 11 bases between the two ends. The CDR3 here is CASSRDIVYGYTF. The DNA of the CDR3 is TGTGCCAGCAGCCGGGACATAGTCTATGGCTACACCTTC.

In its sample, this clonotype was seen many times. The gene calls are TRBV27 and TRBJ2-7; no firm D call. In germline, CDR1 is MNHEY, CDR2 SMNVEV (reference sequence). V was shortened by 11 bases and J by 3 bases, with 11 bases between the two germline ends. The CDR3 totals 11 residues. As DNA, the CDR3 is TGTGCCTTGTCACCCAACTACGAGCAGTACTTC. It is translated as CALSPNYEQYF.

This clonotype was observed at least ten times. The J gene is TRBJ2-7, the V gene TRBV7-2; 9 positions match TRBD1. Germline V gene sequence: CDR1 SGHTA, CDR2 FQGNSA. The trim removed 5 bases at V and 3 bases at J, leaving 5 bases unmatched. This CDR3 spans 14 amino acids. For the CDR3, the DNA is TGTGCCAGCAGCCCACAGGGGGCAAACTACGAGCAGTACTTC. The encoded protein is CASSPQGANYEQYF. Full variable domain (remainder filled in from reference TRBV7-2 and TRBJ2-7): GAGVSQSPSNKVTEKGKDVELRCDPISGHTALYWYRQSLGQGLEFLIYFQGNSAPDKSGLPSDRFSAERTGGSVSTLTIQRTQQEDSAVYLCASSPQGANYEQYFGPGTRLTVT.

The chain links TRBV5-6 to TRBJ2-2; D gene ambiguous. Germline values: CDR1 SGHDT, CDR2 YYEEEE. V lost 1 base and J lost 1, with 5 bases in between. CDR3 length: 14 residues. The CDR3 is CASSLILNTGELFF. The CDR3 nucleotides are TGTGCCAGCAGCTTGATCCTGAACACCGGGGAGCTGTTTTTT.

There are many counts of this clonotype. The chain recombines TRBV10-3 with TRBJ2-7, with D perhaps matching TRBD2 (5 bases). Germline V gives CDR1 ENHRY, CDR2 SYGVKD. The CDR3 sequence is 12 residues long. Deletions cut 5 bases from V and 5 bases from J, with 10 bases between. CDR3 loop: CAISSSGNEQYF. Written as DNA, the CDR3 is TGTGCCATCAGTAGTTCGGGGAACGAGCAGTACTTC.

This clonotype occurred a few times. The V and J genes are TRBV7-3 and TRBJ2-3, with 9 bases matching TRBD2. The CDR3 length is 16 residues. Germline CDR1 reads SGHTA; CDR2 reads FQGTGA. J was trimmed by 3 bases and V by 2 bases; bases with no gene match: 6. The CDR3 DNA follows: TGTGCCAGCAGCTTACAGGGCGGGGGGGAGACAGATACGCAGTATTTT. This codes for CASSLQGGGETDTQYF.